The clone carrying this T cell receptor (beta chain) was seen only a few times. Its antigen is undetermined. The data are from a study of human T cells and chemical hapten exposure. For the library, individual cDNA molecules each received unique molecular identifiers. TCRdb analysed the RACE reads with MiXCR anew, one entry per CDR3 protein. The table shows about 200,000 distinct CDR3 sequences, with under 30% occurring only once. Findings and limits, study-wide: Expanded TCRs made up significantly more big CDR3 similarity clusters than controls did.

Time point of the sample: patch test 3, about 24 weeks after DPC sensitization. Treatment reported: therapeutic diphenylcyclopropenone sensitization with weekly scalp DPC. The CDR3 extends over 16 amino acids. V dropped 0 bases and J dropped 3 bases, with 9 bases sitting between them. Germline CDR1 and CDR2: MDHEN and SYDVKM. This receptor was taken from a woman aged 40-49 years with alopecia areata. Some clones in this sample may be carry-over from other donors' samples. Sequencing used whole blood, obtained in connection with sensitization to the hapten diphenylcyclopropenone (DPC). This chain links TRBV28 with TRBJ2-6; a weak D match, TRBD2 (6 bases). As DNA, the CDR3 is TGTGCCAGCAGTTTATGGGGGGAGGTTGGGGCCAACGTCCTGACTTTC. Its translation: CASSLWGEVGANVLTF.